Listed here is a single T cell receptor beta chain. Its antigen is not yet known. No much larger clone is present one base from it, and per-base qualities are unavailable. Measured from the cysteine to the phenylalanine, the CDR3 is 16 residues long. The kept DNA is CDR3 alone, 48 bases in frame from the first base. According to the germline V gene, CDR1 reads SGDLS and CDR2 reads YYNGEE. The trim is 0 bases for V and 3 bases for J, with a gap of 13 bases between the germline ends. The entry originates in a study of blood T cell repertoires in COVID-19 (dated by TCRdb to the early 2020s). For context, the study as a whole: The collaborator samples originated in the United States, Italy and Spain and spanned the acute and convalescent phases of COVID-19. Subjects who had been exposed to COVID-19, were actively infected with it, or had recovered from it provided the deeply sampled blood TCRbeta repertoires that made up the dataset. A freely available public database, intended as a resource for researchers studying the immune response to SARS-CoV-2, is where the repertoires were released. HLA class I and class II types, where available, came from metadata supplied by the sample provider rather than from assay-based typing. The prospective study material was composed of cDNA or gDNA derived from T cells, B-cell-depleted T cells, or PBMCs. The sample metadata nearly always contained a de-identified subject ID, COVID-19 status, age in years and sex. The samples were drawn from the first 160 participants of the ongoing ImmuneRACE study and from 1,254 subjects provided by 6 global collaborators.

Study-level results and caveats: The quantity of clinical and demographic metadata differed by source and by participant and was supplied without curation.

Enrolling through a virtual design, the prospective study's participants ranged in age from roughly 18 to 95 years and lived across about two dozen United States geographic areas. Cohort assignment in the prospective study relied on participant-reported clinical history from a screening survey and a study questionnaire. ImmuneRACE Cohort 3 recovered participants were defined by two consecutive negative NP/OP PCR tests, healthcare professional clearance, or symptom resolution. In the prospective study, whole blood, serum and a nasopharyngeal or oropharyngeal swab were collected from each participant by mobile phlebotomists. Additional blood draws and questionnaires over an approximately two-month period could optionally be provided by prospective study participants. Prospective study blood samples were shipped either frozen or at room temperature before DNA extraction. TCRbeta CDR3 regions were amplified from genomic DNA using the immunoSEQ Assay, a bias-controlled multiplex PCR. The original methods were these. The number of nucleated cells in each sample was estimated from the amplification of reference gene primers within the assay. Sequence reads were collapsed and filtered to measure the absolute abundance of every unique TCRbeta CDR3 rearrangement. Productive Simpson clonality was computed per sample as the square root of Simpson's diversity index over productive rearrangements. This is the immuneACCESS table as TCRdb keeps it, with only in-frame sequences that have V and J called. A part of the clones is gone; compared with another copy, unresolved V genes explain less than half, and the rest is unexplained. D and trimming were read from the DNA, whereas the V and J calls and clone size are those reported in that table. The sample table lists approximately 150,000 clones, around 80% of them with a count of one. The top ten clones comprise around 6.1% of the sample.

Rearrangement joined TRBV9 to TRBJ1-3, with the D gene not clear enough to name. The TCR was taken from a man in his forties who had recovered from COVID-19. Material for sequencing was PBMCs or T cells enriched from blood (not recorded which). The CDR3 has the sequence CASSVDLGDFGNTIYF. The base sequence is TGTGCCAGCAGCGTAGACCTCGGAGACTTTGGAAACACCATATATTTT.